The 10 T cell receptor beta chains reported below all come from one sample, sequenced in a study of blood T cell repertoires in COVID-19. This table comes from immunoSEQ multiplex PCR, and its TCRdb copy is limited to in-frame clones, with some not included. The sample comprises approximately 220,000 clones, 80% to 90% of which are singletons, and 8% to 13% rests with the top ten. Specimen: peripheral blood. The source is a woman of 80 years or more with acute or convalescent COVID-19.

V is TRBV4-2 and J is TRBJ2-2, with 13 nucleotides matching TRBD2. Germline CDR1 is LGHNA and CDR2 is YNFKEQ. The CDR3 has 17 amino acids. V lost 1 base, J lost 7 bases, and 6 bases stayed unmatched. The CDR3: CASSQGGLAGVLGELFF. CDR3 in DNA: TGTGCCAGCAGCCAAGGTGGACTAGCGGGGGTCCTCGGGGAGCTGTTTTTT.

The chain has TRBV7-9 and TRBJ1-2; TRBD1 aligns across 8 bases. The J segment lost 1 base and the V segment lost 8 bases, leaving 12 bases of the junction unmatched. CDR1 and CDR2 from the germline V gene are SEHNR and FQNEAQ (reference sequence). CDR3 length: 16 amino acids. The DNA for the CDR3 is TGTGCCAGCCGCCTTACGGACAGGGCGAGTAACTATGGCTACACCTTC. Residues: CASRLTDRASNYGYTF.

The rearrangement links TRBV11-3 to TRBJ2-1; 9 bases align to TRBD1. The ends lost 4 bases at V and 4 bases at J; junction bases unmatched: 8. The CDR3 is 16 amino acids. In germline, CDR1 is SGHNT, CDR2 YENEEA. This CDR3 is CASSWTDRGLYNEQFF. CDR3 in DNA: TGTGCCAGCAGCTGGACGGACAGGGGACTTTACAATGAGCAGTTCTTC.

The chain is built from TRBV29-1 and TRBJ2-1, with D possibly being TRBD2 (6 bases). The CDR3 has 13 residues. Germline CDR1 SQVTM, CDR2 ANQGSEA. The CDR3 loop is CSLGGSSYNEQFF. DNA for the CDR3: TGCAGTCTTGGGGGGTCTTCCTACAATGAGCAGTTCTTC.

This chain connects TRBV28 to TRBJ1-5; TRBD1 aligns across 8 bases. The CDR3 extends over 17 amino acids. V lost 6 bases and J lost 3; bases outside the gene matches: 13. Per germline, CDR1 MDHEN and CDR2 SYDVKM. The CDR3: CASRSGQGAGDNQPQHF. The CDR3 bases are TGTGCCAGCAGGTCGGGGCAGGGGGCTGGAGACAATCAGCCCCAGCATTTT. The variable domain in full, with the rest retrieved from reference TRBV28 and TRBJ1-5, is DVKVTQSSRYLVKRTGEKVFLECVQDMDHENMFWYRQDPGLGLRLIYFSYDVKMKEKGDIPEGYSVSREKKERFSLILESASTNQTSMYLCASRSGQGAGDNQPQHFGDGTRLSIL.

The rearrangement links TRBV24-1 to TRBJ2-1; tentative D call: TRBD1 (6 bases). Trimming shortened V by 4 bases and J by 3 bases, and 15 bases separated the two germline ends. From germline, CDR1 is KGHDR and CDR2 SFDVKD. The CDR3 is made up of 16 amino acids. The CDR3 nucleotides read TGTGCCACCAGTGAGGCCGGGCCAGGGGTCTACAATGAGCAGTTCTTC. It yields the protein CATSEAGPGVYNEQFF.

This clone was observed a single time. One end of the junction does not line up with germline, which may come from a read error. The chain employs TRBV28 and TRBJ1-6; 10 bases agree with TRBD1. In germline, CDR1 is MDHEN, CDR2 SYDVKM. This CDR3 spans 19 amino acids. The CDR3 DNA reads TGTGCCAGCAATTTACCGACAGGGGGCTTAAGCTCCTATAATTCACCCCTCCACTTT. It yields the protein CASNLPTGGLSSYNSPLHF.

The J gene is TRBJ1-3, the V gene TRBV5-1, with unresolved D. Germline assignment: CDR1 SGHRS and CDR2 YFSETQ. The V end lost 2 bases, the J end lost 1 base, and 10 bases lay between the germline ends. The CDR3 consists of 15 residues. In DNA, the CDR3 is TGCGCCAGCAGCTTTAACGGGTATTCTGGAAACACCATATATTTT. Translation: CASSFNGYSGNTIYF. The whole variable domain, filled in from reference TRBV5-1 and TRBJ1-3, reads KAGVTQTPRYLIKTRGQQVTLSCSPISGHRSVSWYQQTPGQGLQFLFEYFSETQRNKGNFPGRFSGRQFSNSRSEMNVSTLELGDSALYLCASSFNGYSGNTIYFGEGSWLTVV.

The chain couples TRBV11-3 to TRBJ1-5, with TRBD1 as a possible D gene (5 bases). V dropped 4 bases and J dropped 5 bases, with 9 bases sitting between them. The CDR3 spans 13 residues. CDR1 is SGHNT and CDR2 is YENEEA in the germline V gene. Written as DNA, the CDR3 is TGTGCCAGCAGCTATCGCAGGGATCAGCCCCAGCATTTT. Amino acids: CASSYRRDQPQHF.

This sequence joins TRBV7-2 and TRBJ2-2; 9 bases fit TRBD1. CDR1 SGHTA and CDR2 FQGNSA come from the germline V gene. The CDR3 is made up of 18 amino acids. V trimming: 5 bases; J trimming: 4 bases; junction bases outside the gene matches: 14. The CDR3 region has the DNA TGTGCCAGCAGCCCCGGGACAGGGTGGATCCGTAGCACCGGGGAGCTGTTTTTT. It yields the protein CASSPGTGWIRSTGELFF.